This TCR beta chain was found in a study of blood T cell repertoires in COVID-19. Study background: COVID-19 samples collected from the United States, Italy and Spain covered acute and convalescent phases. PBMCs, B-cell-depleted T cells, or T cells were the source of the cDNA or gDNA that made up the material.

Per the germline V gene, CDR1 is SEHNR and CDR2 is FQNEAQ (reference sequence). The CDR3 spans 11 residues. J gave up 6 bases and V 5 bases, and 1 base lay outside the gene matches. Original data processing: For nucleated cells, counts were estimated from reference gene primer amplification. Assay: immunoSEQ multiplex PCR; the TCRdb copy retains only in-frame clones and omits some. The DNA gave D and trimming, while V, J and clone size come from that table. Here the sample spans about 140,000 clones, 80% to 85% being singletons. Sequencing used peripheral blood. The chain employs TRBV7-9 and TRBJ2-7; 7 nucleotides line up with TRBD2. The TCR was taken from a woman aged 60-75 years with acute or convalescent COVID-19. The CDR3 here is CASSRGVEQYF. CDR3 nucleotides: TGTGCCAGCAGCCGGGGGGTCGAGCAGTACTTC.